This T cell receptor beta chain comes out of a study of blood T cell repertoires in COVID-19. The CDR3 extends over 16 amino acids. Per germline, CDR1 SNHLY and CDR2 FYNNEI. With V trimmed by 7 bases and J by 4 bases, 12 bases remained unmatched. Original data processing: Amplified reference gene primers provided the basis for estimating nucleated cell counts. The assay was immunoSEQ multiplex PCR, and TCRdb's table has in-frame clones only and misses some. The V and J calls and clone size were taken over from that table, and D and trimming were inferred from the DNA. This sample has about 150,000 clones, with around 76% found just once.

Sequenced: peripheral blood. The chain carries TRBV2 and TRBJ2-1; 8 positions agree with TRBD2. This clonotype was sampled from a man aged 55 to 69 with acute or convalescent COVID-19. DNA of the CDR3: TGTGCCAGCACCCCAATGGTAGCGGGGATATACAATGAGCAGTTCTTC. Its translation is CASTPMVAGIYNEQFF.